This T cell receptor (beta chain) appears in the sequencing data of a study of control samples from healthy donors and cancer patients. The table came from immunoSEQ multiplex PCR; TCRdb's copy has only in-frame clones and leaves some out. The sample consists of about 100,000 clones, 90% to 95% of them appearing once. CDR1 and CDR2 from the germline V gene are MNHEY and SMNVEV (reference sequence). V was shortened by 6 bases and J by 7 bases, with 19 bases between the two germline ends. The CDR3 contains 15 residues. The sequence came from a man younger than 35 in good health. The genes are TRBV27 and TRBJ1-5; the D is unclear. Sequences were obtained from blood. The CDR3 loop is CASSDRPPGRQPQHF. CDR3 bases: TGTGCCAGCAGCGACCGGCCCCCAGGTCGGCAGCCCCAGCATTTT.